This entry concerns a single T cell receptor (beta chain). The germline V and J ends were trimmed by 1 base and 11 bases, with 11 bases remaining between them. The CDR3 has 13 amino acids. From germline, CDR1 is SGHVS and CDR2 FQNEAQ. The record originates from a study of blood T cell repertoires in COVID-19. At the level of the study: The samples span acute and convalescent COVID-19 from the United States, Italy and Spain. From T cells, B-cell-depleted T cells, or PBMCs came the material, which was cDNA or gDNA.

Source study methods: Scientists estimated how many nucleated cells there were by amplifying reference gene primers. The protocol was immunoSEQ multiplex PCR, while the TCRdb copy is restricted to in-frame clones and leaves out a portion. For V, J and clone size, that table is used; D and trimming come from the DNA. The data contain 68,000 or so clones, roughly 89% of them singletons. Specimen: peripheral blood. The chain combines TRBV7-8 with TRBJ2-2, with D possibly matching TRBD2 (6 bases). The receptor was derived from a young man with acute or convalescent COVID-19. The CDR3 bases are TGTGCCAGCAGCTTAGATGGGGGGAGTGAGCTGTTTTTT. Amino acids: CASSLDGGSELFF.